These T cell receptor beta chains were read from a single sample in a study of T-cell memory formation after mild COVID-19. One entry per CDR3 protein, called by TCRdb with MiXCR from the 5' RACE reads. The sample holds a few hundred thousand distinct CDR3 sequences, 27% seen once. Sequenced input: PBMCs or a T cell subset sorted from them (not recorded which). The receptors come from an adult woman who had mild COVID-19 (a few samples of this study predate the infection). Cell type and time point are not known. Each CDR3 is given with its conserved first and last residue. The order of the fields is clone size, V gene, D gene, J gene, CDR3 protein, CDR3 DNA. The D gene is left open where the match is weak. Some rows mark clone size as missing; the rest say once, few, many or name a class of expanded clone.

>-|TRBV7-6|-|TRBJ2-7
CASSSDRSNEQYF
TGTGCCAGCAGCAGCGACAGGAGTAACGAGCAGTACTTC
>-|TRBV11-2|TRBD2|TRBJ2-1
CASSMGLAGTNEQFF
TGTGCCAGCAGCATGGGACTAGCGGGAACCAATGAGCAGTTCTTC
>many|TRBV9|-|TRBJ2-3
CASSVGPTDTQYF
TGTGCCAGCAGCGTCGGGCCAACAGATACGCAGTATTTT
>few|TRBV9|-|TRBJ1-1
CASSHSANTEAFF
TGTGCCAGCAGCCACTCCGCGAACACTGAAGCTTTCTTT
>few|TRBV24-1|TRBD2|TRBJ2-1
CATSDPKTSGAYNEQFF
TGTGCCACCAGTGACCCGAAGACTAGCGGAGCTTACAATGAGCAGTTCTTC
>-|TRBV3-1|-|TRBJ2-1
CASSQVGDPSYNEQFF
TGTGCCAGCAGCCAAGTAGGGGACCCCTCCTACAATGAGCAGTTCTTC
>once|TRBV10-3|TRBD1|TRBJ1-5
CAISPGGRQPQHF
TGTGCCATCAGCCCAGGGGGCCGACAGCCCCAGCATTTT
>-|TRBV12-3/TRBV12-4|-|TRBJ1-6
CASSLSSYNSPLHF
TGTGCCAGCAGCCTCAGCTCCTATAATTCACCCCTCCACTTT
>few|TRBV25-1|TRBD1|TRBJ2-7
CASSEYGTGSSEQYF
TGTGCCAGCAGTGAATATGGGACAGGGTCATCCGAGCAGTACTTC
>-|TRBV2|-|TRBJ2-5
CASSDRPGGSETQYF
TGTGCCAGCAGTGATCGGCCTGGGGGTTCGGAGACCCAGTACTTC
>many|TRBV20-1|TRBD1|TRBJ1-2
CSAQSPRDRGRHGYTF
TGCAGTGCCCAATCTCCCCGGGACAGGGGGCGTCATGGCTACACCTTC
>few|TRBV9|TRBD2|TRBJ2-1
CASSVDPFPLTSGSANEQFF
TGTGCCAGCAGCGTAGACCCCTTCCCCCTGACTAGCGGGAGCGCGAATGAGCAGTTCTTC
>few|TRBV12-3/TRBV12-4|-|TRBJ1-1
CASSSHSRDTEAFF
TGTGCCAGCAGTTCCCACAGTCGGGACACTGAAGCTTTCTTT
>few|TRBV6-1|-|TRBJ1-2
CAFSSVLFDSGGYTF
TGTGCCTTTTCTTCAGTTCTCTTTGATTCGGGCGGCTACACCTTC
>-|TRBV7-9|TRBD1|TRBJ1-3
CASTGTGAGNTIYF
TGTGCCAGCACCGGGACAGGAGCTGGAAACACCATATATTTT
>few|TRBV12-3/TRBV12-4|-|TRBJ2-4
CASSLRGQVDKNIQYF
TGTGCCAGCAGTTTGCGGGGGCAGGTTGACAAAAACATTCAGTACTTC
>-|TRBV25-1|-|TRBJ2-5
CASSESGRPYQETQYF
TGTGCCAGCAGTGAGTCGGGGAGACCGTACCAAGAGACCCAGTACTTC
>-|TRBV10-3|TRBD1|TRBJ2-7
CAISGTASSYEQYF
TGTGCCATCAGCGGGACAGCTAGCTCCTACGAGCAGTACTTC
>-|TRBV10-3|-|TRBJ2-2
CAIKSRQGPNTGELFF
TGTGCCATCAAAAGCAGGCAGGGTCCGAACACCGGGGAGCTGTTTTTT
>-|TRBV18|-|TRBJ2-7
CASSPSHEQYF
TGTGCCAGCTCACCGTCCCACGAGCAGTACTTC
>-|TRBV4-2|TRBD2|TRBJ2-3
CASSPRASGGAVDTQYF
TGTGCCAGCAGCCCCCGGGCTAGCGGGGGGGCCGTAGATACGCAGTATTTT
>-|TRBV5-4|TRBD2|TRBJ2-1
CASEAGVNEQFF
TGTGCCAGTGAAGCGGGAGTGAATGAGCAGTTCTTC
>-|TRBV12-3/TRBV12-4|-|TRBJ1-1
CASSSGHLRDTEAFF
TGTGCCAGCAGTTCCGGACACCTAAGGGACACTGAAGCTTTCTTT
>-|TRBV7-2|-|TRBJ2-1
CASSFFIGVNEQFF
TGTGCCAGCAGCTTTTTTATAGGCGTAAATGAGCAGTTCTTC
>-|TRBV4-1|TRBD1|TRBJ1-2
CASSQERGLGYTF
TGCGCCAGCAGCCAAGAAAGGGGGCTCGGCTACACCTTC
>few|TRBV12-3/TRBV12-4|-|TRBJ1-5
CASSLGRYNQPQHF
TGTGCCAGCTCTCTTGGCAGGTACAATCAGCCCCAGCATTTT
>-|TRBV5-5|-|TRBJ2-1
CASSPTGAREQFF
TGTGCCAGCAGCCCCACGGGGGCTCGAGAGCAGTTCTTC
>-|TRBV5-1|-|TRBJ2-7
CASSLEHEQYF
TGCGCCAGCAGCTTGGAGCACGAGCAGTACTTC